This is a list of T cell receptor beta chains from one sample in a study of spatial heterogeneity in lung cancer. TCRdb fed the 5' RACE reads into MiXCR, producing one record per CDR3 protein. Here the sample spans about 110,000 distinct CDR3 sequences, about a tenth being singletons. The specimen comprised PBMCs, sampled at follow-up. All receptors come from a female donor with early-stage non-small cell lung cancer. CDR3s include the opening cysteine and the closing phenylalanine or tryptophan. The order of the fields is clone size, J gene, V gene, D gene, CDR3 DNA, CDR3 protein. A D gene is named only where the DNA matches it firmly. The size entry is marked missing in some rows and otherwise reads once, few, many or a size class.

>-|TRBJ2-1|TRBV28|TRBD2
TGTGCCAGCAGTTTATACGGGAGGGCCATCAATGAGCAGTTCTTC
CASSLYGRAINEQFF
>-|TRBJ2-1|TRBV30|TRBD2
TGTGCCGGGACTAGCGGGAGTCGCAATGAGCAGTTCTTC
CAGTSGSRNEQFF
>few|TRBJ2-1|TRBV30|-
TGTGCCTGGAGTGAGAATGCCCCCGGTGAGCAGTTCTTC
CAWSENAPGEQFF
>-|TRBJ2-7|TRBV5-4|TRBD1
TGTGCCAGCAGCTTCGGACAGGGCAGGAGTGCCGAGCAGTACTTC
CASSFGQGRSAEQYF
>-|TRBJ2-7|TRBV10-3|TRBD2
TGTGCCATCAGTGGGGGTTCTAGCGGACTTCCCTCCTACGAGCAGTACTTC
CAISGGSSGLPSYEQYF
>many|TRBJ2-7|TRBV28|TRBD1
TGTGCCAGCAGTTATCAGGGGGCGAGAAGGGACGAGCAGTACTTC
CASSYQGARRDEQYF
>-|TRBJ2-1|TRBV2|TRBD2
TGTGCCAGCAGGGATCGCGGGACTAAAACCTACAATGAGCAGTTCTTC
CASRDRGTKTYNEQFF
>many|TRBJ1-5|TRBV5-6|-
TGTGCCAGCAGCTTGGCGGCGGACTATCAGCCCCAGCATTTT
CASSLAADYQPQHF
>-|TRBJ2-1|TRBV12-3/TRBV12-4|-
TGTGCCAGCAGTTTAAGTCAGTACAATGAGCAGTTCTTC
CASSLSQYNEQFF
>-|TRBJ2-7|TRBV10-3|-
TGTGCCATCAGTGCTGGGTTTTCGGGGAATCCCTACGAGCAGTACTTC
CAISAGFSGNPYEQYF
>few|TRBJ2-1|TRBV28|-
TGTGCCAGCAGTTTCGGGGGGCATAGGGATGAGCAGTTCTTC
CASSFGGHRDEQFF
>few|TRBJ2-1|TRBV7-2|-
TGTGCCAGCAGCTTAGGATATGGGTTCTATGAGCAGTTCTTC
CASSLGYGFYEQFF
>many|TRBJ1-6|TRBV6-5|-
TGTGCCAGCAGTTACTCTCTGAGCTCCTATAATTCACCCCTCCACTTT
CASSYSLSSYNSPLHF
>many|TRBJ2-4|TRBV4-3|-
TGCGCCAGCAGCCCAAGCTTGGGGCCGGGAAACATTCAGTACTTC
CASSPSLGPGNIQYF
>few|TRBJ2-3|TRBV2|-
TGTGCCAGCAGTGAGGCTATAGGGGCAGATACGCAGTATTTT
CASSEAIGADTQYF
>-|TRBJ1-5|TRBV19|-
TGTGCCAGTAGTATAGACAATCAAGGGTGGCATCAGCCCCAGCATTTT
CASSIDNQGWHQPQHF
>few|TRBJ2-5|TRBV30|-
TGTGCCTGGAAAAGGTACAGTCAAGAGACCCAGTACTTC
CAWKRYSQETQYF
>-|TRBJ1-6|TRBV28|-
TGTGCCACCTTAGGACATTTGAATTCACCCCTCCACTTT
CATLGHLNSPLHF
>many|TRBJ1-1|TRBV6-5|-
TGTGCCAGCTCCGGACGGCAAAGGAACACTGAAGCTTTCTTT
CASSGRQRNTEAFF
>-|TRBJ2-1|TRBV12-3/TRBV12-4|-
TGTGCCAGCAGTTTTAGCGGACAGTCCTACAATGAGCAGTTCTTC
CASSFSGQSYNEQFF
>many|TRBJ2-3|TRBV20-1|TRBD2
TGCAGTGCTAGAGATCCGGGACTAGCCATAGATACGCAGTATTTT
CSARDPGLAIDTQYF
>-|TRBJ1-4|TRBV11-1|-
TGTGCCAGCAGCTCCTGGACCGTCGGGGATGAAAAACTGTTTTTT
CASSSWTVGDEKLFF
>few|TRBJ1-3|TRBV25-1|-
TGTGCCAGCTCCCAGAGGGCTGGAAACACCATATATTTT
CASSQRAGNTIYF
>many|TRBJ2-6|TRBV7-2|-
TGTGCCAGCAGCTTAGGAGGGGCCGGGGCCAACGTCCTGACTTTC
CASSLGGAGANVLTF
>many|TRBJ2-5|TRBV20-1|-
TGCAGTGCTAGGTCCCGACTCCGCGAGACCCAGTACTTC
CSARSRLRETQYF
>few|TRBJ2-3|TRBV5-1|TRBD1
TGCGCCAGCAGCTTGGATCCCAGGGGGTCTAGCACAGATACGCAGTATTTT
CASSLDPRGSSTDTQYF
>many|TRBJ2-4|TRBV20-1|TRBD1
TGCAGTGCTGGAGACAGGGTAAACATTCAGTACTTC
CSAGDRVNIQYF
>-|TRBJ2-3|TRBV6-5|TRBD2
TGTGCCAGCAGACTAGCGGGAGTCCAATCCGATACGCAGTATTTT
CASRLAGVQSDTQYF
>many|TRBJ2-7|TRBV12-3/TRBV12-4|TRBD2
TGTGCCAGCAGTTTAACCCTAGCGGGGGCCTACGAGCAGTACTTC
CASSLTLAGAYEQYF
>many|TRBJ2-1|TRBV27|-
TGTGCCAGCAGTTTTCTGGGGGGCAATGAGCAGTTCTTC
CASSFLGGNEQFF
>many|TRBJ1-4|TRBV29-1|-
TGCAGCGCCAGCAAAGGGACGTCAATCGGTGAAAAACTGTTTTTT
CSASKGTSIGEKLFF
>-|TRBJ2-5|TRBV29-1|-
TGCAGCGTTGAAGACAAATTGGTTGTGACCCAGTACTTC
CSVEDKLVVTQYF
>-|TRBJ1-3|TRBV30|-
TGTGCCTACCAGGGGGGAAACACCATATATTTT
CAYQGGNTIYF
>-|TRBJ1-5|TRBV7-9|-
TGTGCCAGCAGCTTAGACGGGACTCTCTCCAATCAGCCCCAGCATTTT
CASSLDGTLSNQPQHF
>few|TRBJ2-1|TRBV6-2/TRBV6-3|TRBD2
TGTGCCAGCAGCGACCCGGGACTAGCTCTACATGAGCAGTTCTTC
CASSDPGLALHEQFF
>few|TRBJ1-2|TRBV19|TRBD1
TGTGCCAGTAGGAACCCGGGACAGAGTGCCCTGAACTATGGCTACACCTTC
CASRNPGQSALNYGYTF
>-|TRBJ2-5|TRBV3-1|-
TGTGCCAGCAGCCAAGAAGGTCTGGAGACCCAGTACTTC
CASSQEGLETQYF
>few|TRBJ2-2|TRBV4-2|-
TGTGCCAGCAGCCAAGACGCCGGGTCCCCCGGGGAGCTGTTTTTT
CASSQDAGSPGELFF
>many|TRBJ1-1|TRBV6-2/TRBV6-3|-
TGTGCCAGCAGTTACTCAGGGAAGCCTGAAGCTTTCTTT
CASSYSGKPEAFF
>-|TRBJ1-3|TRBV10-3|-
TGTGCCATCAGTGACCCCGGGACCCTTTCTGGAAACACCATATATTTT
CAISDPGTLSGNTIYF
>-|TRBJ1-1|TRBV27|TRBD1
TGTGCCAGCAGTCCGCGGACAGGGACCCTGAACACTGAAGCTTTCTTT
CASSPRTGTLNTEAFF
>many|TRBJ2-7|TRBV13|TRBD2
TGTGCCAGCAGCCCCTCTAGCGGGATCTCCTACGAGCAGTACTTC
CASSPSSGISYEQYF
>-|TRBJ1-1|TRBV29-1|-
TGCAGTGCAAAGGACGGGAACACTGAAGCTTTCTTT
CSAKDGNTEAFF
>few|TRBJ2-4|TRBV10-3|TRBD2
TGTGCCATCAGTGAAAGGGCGGGAGGGTTAGACATTCAGTACTTC
CAISERAGGLDIQYF
>-|TRBJ2-5|TRBV5-1|-
TGCGCCAGCAGCGGCGGTCTCCAAGAGACCCAGTACTTC
CASSGGLQETQYF
>few|TRBJ1-1|TRBV20-1|-
TGCAGTGCTTTTAGAAGGGGGACTGAAGCTTTCTTT
CSAFRRGTEAFF
>-|TRBJ2-3|TRBV5-1|TRBD2
TGCGCCAGCAGCTGGGGAAGCGGGACTAGCGGCGCAGATACGCAGTATTTT
CASSWGSGTSGADTQYF
>-|TRBJ2-1|TRBV2|TRBD2
TGTGCCAGCAGTCTAAGCGGGAGGGCCATCAATGAGCAGTTCTTC
CASSLSGRAINEQFF
>many|TRBJ2-2|TRBV29-1|TRBD2
TGCAGCGTTAAAACTAGCGGGAACACCGGGGAGCTGTTTTTT
CSVKTSGNTGELFF
>few|TRBJ2-5|TRBV7-8|-
TGTGCCAGCAGTGATCAACCCCAGAGCGAGACCCAGTACTTC
CASSDQPQSETQYF
>few|TRBJ2-1|TRBV7-9|-
TGTGCCAGCAGCTTAGCAGGGACGGGTAACAATGAGCAGTTCTTC
CASSLAGTGNNEQFF
>many|TRBJ2-3|TRBV11-2|TRBD2
TGTGCCAGCAGCTGGAATAGCGGGATCCGCACAGATACGCAGTATTTT
CASSWNSGIRTDTQYF
>many|TRBJ2-7|TRBV5-1|TRBD1
TGCGCCAGCAGAGACAGGGTGGCGTCCTACGAGCAGTACTTC
CASRDRVASYEQYF
>few|TRBJ2-1|TRBV18|-
TGTGCCAGCTCAACGACTACTGAGCAGTTCTTC
CASSTTTEQFF
>once|TRBJ1-6|TRBV11-2|TRBD1
TGTGCCAGCAGCCCAGGGGGTTTTAACTCACCCCTCCACTTT
CASSPGGFNSPLHF
>few|TRBJ2-5|TRBV7-2|-
TGTGCCAGCAGTTCGTCTAGCTGGGAGACCCAGTACTTC
CASSSSSWETQYF
>many|TRBJ2-3|TRBV29-1|-
TGCAGCGTTGGTGAGCCCGCAGATACGCAGTATTTT
CSVGEPADTQYF
>many|TRBJ1-2|TRBV29-1|-
TGCAGCGTTGGCACAGGCAACTATGGCTACACCTTC
CSVGTGNYGYTF